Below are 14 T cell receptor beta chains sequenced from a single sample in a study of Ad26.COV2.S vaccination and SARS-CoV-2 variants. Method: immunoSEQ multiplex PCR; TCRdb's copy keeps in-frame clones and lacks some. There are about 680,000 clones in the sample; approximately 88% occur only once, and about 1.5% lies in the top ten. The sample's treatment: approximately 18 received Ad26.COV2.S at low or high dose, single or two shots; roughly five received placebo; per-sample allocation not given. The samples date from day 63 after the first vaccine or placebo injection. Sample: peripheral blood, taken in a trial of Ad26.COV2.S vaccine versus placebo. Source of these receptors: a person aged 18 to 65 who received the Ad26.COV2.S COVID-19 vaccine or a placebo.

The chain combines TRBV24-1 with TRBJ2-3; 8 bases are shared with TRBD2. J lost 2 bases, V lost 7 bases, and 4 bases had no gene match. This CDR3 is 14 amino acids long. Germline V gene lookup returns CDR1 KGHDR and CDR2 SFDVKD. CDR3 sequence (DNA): TGTGCCACCAGGGAAGCGGGAGCCACAGATACGCAGTATTTT. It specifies CATREAGATDTQYF.

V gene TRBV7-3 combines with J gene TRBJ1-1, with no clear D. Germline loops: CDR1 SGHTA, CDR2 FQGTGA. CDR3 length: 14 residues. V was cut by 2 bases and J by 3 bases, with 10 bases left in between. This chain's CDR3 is CASSLQGWDTEAFF. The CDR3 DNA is TGTGCCAGCAGCTTACAAGGGTGGGACACTGAAGCTTTCTTT.

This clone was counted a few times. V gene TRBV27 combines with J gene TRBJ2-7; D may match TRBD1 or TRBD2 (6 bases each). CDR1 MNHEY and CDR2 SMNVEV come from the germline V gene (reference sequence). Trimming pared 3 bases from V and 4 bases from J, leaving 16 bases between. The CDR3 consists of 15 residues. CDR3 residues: CASSFLWGALYEQYF. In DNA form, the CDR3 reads TGTGCCAGCAGTTTTTTATGGGGGGCCCTATACGAGCAGTACTTC.

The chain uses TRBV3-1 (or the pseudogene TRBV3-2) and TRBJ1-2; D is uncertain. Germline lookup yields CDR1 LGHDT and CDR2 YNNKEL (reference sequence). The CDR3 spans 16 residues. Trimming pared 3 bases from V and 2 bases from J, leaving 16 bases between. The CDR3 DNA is TGTGCCAGCAGCCACGGAGGGTTAGAGCTAAACTATGGCTACACCTTC. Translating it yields CASSHGGLELNYGYTF.

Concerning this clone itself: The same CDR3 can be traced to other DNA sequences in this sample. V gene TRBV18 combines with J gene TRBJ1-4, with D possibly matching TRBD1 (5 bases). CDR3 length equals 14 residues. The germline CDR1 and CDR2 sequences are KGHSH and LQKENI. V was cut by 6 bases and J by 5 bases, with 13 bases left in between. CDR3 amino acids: CASSPSSGNEKLFF. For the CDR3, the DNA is TGTGCCAGCTCCCCATCTTCAGGGAATGAAAAACTGTTTTTT.

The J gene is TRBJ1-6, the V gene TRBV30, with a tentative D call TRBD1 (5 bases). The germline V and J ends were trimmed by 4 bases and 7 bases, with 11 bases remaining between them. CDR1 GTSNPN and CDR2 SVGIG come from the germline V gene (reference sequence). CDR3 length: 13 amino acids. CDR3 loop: CAWTATENSPLHF. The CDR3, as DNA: TGTGCCTGGACGGCGACAGAAAATTCACCCCTCCACTTT.

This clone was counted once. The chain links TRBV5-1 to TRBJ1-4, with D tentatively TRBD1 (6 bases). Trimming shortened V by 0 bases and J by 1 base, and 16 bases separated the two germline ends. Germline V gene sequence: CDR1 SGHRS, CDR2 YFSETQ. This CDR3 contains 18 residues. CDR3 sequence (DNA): TGCGCCAGCAGCTTGGGCACAGGGTCCGCGGGAACTAATGAAAAACTGTTTTTT. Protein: CASSLGTGSAGTNEKLFF.

CDR3 nucleotide sequence: TGCGCCAGCAGCCCCGTCGGTGGTAAGCAAGAGACCCAGTACTTC. Protein: CASSPVGGKQETQYF. The chain links TRBV4-1 to TRBJ2-5, with no clear D. CDR1 and CDR2 from the germline V gene are MGHRA and YSYEKL. V was cut by 4 bases and J by 2 bases, with 14 bases left in between. The CDR3 has 15 amino acids.

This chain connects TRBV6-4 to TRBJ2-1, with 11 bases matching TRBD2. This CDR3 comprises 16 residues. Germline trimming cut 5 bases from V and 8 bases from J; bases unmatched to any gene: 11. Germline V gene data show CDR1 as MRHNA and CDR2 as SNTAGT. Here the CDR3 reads CASSKISGRAVDEQFF. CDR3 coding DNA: TGTGCCAGCAGTAAAATTAGCGGGAGGGCCGTCGATGAGCAGTTCTTC.

In nucleotides, the CDR3 is TGTGCCAGCAGCTTACGACTTCACTACGAGCAGTACTTC. Its translation: CASSLRLHYEQYF. J is TRBJ2-7 and V is TRBV11-2; no firm D call. The germline V and J ends were trimmed by 2 bases and 3 bases, with 8 bases remaining between them. This CDR3 spans 13 amino acids. Germline loops: CDR1 SGHAT, CDR2 FQNNGV.

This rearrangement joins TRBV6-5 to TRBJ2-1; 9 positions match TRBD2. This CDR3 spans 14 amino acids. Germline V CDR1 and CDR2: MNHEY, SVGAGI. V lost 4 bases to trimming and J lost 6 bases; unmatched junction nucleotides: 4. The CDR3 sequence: CASSLAGEGNEQFF. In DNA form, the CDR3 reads TGTGCCAGCAGTTTAGCGGGAGAGGGCAATGAGCAGTTCTTC.

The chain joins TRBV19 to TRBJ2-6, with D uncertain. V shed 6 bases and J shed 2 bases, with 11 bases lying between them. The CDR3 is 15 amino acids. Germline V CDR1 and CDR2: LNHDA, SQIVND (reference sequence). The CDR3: CASSGLVAGANVLTF. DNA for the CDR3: TGTGCCAGTAGCGGCCTAGTGGCTGGGGCCAACGTCCTGACTTTC.

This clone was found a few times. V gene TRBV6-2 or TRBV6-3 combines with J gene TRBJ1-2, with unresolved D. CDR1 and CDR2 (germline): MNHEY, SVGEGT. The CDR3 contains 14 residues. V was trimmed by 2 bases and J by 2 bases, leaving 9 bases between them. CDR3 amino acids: CASSYVGGNYGYTF. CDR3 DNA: TGTGCCAGCAGTTACGTTGGCGGAAACTATGGCTACACCTTC.

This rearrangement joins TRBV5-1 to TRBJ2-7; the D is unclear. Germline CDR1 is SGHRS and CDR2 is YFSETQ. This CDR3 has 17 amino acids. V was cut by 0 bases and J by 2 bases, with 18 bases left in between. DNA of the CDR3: TGCGCCAGCAGCTTGGTAGAGACGACGACCTTCCCCTACGAGCAGTACTTC. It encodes CASSLVETTTFPYEQYF.